This entry lists 27 T cell receptor beta chains sequenced from one sample in a study of shared clonotypes between healthy human individuals. Naivety among CD8 cells was defined by CD45RO negativity and positive CCR7 selection, thereby excluding terminally differentiated effector memory CD45RA+ cells. Produced via immunoSEQ multiplex PCR; TCRdb's table is partial and in-frame only. The data contain under 2,000,000 clones, about 94% of them seen just once; the ten biggest clones take up more than 0.9%. Sequencing was done on a sample of naive CD8+ T cells sorted from blood. The receptors derive from a man between 18 and 29 years old in good health.

The rearrangement links TRBV5-8 to TRBJ2-5; weak D call: TRBD1 (6 bases). The CDR3 sequence is 12 residues long. CDR1 is SGHTS, CDR2 YDEGEE, per germline. Trimming removed 3 bases at V and 4 bases at J, with 7 bases between. The CDR3 nucleotides read TGTGCCAGCAGCTGGGGGCCAGAGACCCAGTACTTC. The encoded protein is CASSWGPETQYF.

The V gene is TRBV6-5, the J gene TRBJ2-1; TRBD1 matches 8 bases. V lost 4 bases to trimming and J lost 6 bases; unmatched junction nucleotides: 8. This CDR3 contains 15 residues. Per germline, CDR1 MNHEY and CDR2 SVGAGI. Written as DNA, the CDR3 is TGTGCCAGCAGTTCGTTCGGACAGGGTCCCAATGAGCAGTTCTTC. Protein: CASSSFGQGPNEQFF.

The V call is TRBV5-6, the J call TRBJ2-7, with TRBD2 as a possible D gene (6 bases). The germline gives CDR1 SGHDT, CDR2 YYEEEE. This CDR3 comprises 15 residues. The V gene lost 5 bases and the J gene lost 0 bases, with 15 bases spanning the gap. As DNA, the CDR3 is TGTGCCAGCAGAGGCGGGACGGCGAGCTCCTACGAGCAGTACTTC. Its translation is CASRGGTASSYEQYF. The variable domain in full, completed from reference TRBV5-6 and TRBJ2-7, reads DAGVTQSPTHLIKTRGQQVTLRCSPKSGHDTVSWYQQALGQGPQFIFQYYEEEERQRGNFPDRFSGHQFPNYSSELNVNALLLGDSALYLCASRGGTASSYEQYFGPGTRLTVT.

V is TRBV27 and J is TRBJ2-7; D is perhaps TRBD1 (6 bases). Germline V gene lookup returns CDR1 MNHEY and CDR2 SMNVEV (reference sequence). The CDR3 contains 11 residues. Deletions cut 10 bases from V and 5 bases from J, with 12 bases between. The CDR3 coding sequence is TGTGCCACCCAGACAGGAAACGAGCAGTACTTC. Protein sequence: CATQTGNEQYF.

This chain links TRBV4-1 with TRBJ2-1; 11 nucleotides align to TRBD1. This CDR3 spans 15 amino acids. J was trimmed by 7 bases and V by 2 bases; bases with no gene match: 4. Germline CDR1 MGHRA, CDR2 YSYEKL. The CDR3 coding sequence is TGCGCCAGCAGCCAACGGACAGGGGGCTGGAATGAGCAGTTCTTC. Encoded protein: CASSQRTGGWNEQFF.

The chain links TRBV13 to TRBJ1-4, with D possibly TRBD1 on 5 matching bases. Germline CDR1 PRHDT, CDR2 FYEKMQ (reference sequence). Trimming took 5 bases from V and 11 from J, leaving 15 bases between them. The CDR3 length is 13 residues. CDR3 amino acids: CASSPAGGGKLFF. The CDR3 bases are TGTGCCAGCAGCCCCGCCGGGGGTGGCAAACTGTTTTTT.

The chain recombines TRBV6-1 with TRBJ2-1; D uncertain. V gave up 2 bases and J gave up 7 bases, with 9 bases separating them. There are 13 residues in the CDR3. Germline values: CDR1 MNHNS, CDR2 SASEGT. The CDR3 coding sequence is TGTGCCAGCAGTGAATGGCCGGGTAATGAGCAGTTCTTC. This encodes CASSEWPGNEQFF.

Only one count was recorded for this clone. The V gene is TRBV29-1, the J gene TRBJ2-7; 10 bases are shared with TRBD1. The germline CDR1 and CDR2 sequences are SQVTM and ANQGSEA. The junction had 5 bases not matched to a gene; V was cut back by 5 bases and J by 4 bases. This CDR3 comprises 13 residues. The CDR3 nucleotides are TGCAGCGTTCTTCCGGGACAGGGGTACGAGCAGTACTTC. Translating gives CSVLPGQGYEQYF.

The rearrangement links TRBV11-2 to TRBJ2-1; 14 positions agree with TRBD2. J gave up 8 bases and V 4 bases, and 10 bases lay outside the gene matches. The CDR3 loop spans 17 amino acids. CDR1 and CDR2 (germline): SGHAT, FQNNGV. CDR3: CASSSGLAGDWGDEQFF. CDR3 DNA sequence: TGTGCCAGCAGCTCGGGACTAGCGGGGGACTGGGGGGATGAGCAGTTCTTC.

V and J are TRBV5-6 and TRBJ2-3; 12 bases match TRBD2. Germline trimming cut 4 bases from V and 2 bases from J; bases unmatched to any gene: 8. CDR3 length: 17 amino acids. The V gene's germline CDR1 is SGHDT and CDR2 YYEEEE. The CDR3: CASSRTSGIGFTDTQYF. CDR3 coding DNA: TGTGCCAGCAGCAGGACTAGCGGGATTGGATTCACAGATACGCAGTATTTT.

The gene calls are TRBV5-4 and TRBJ2-3; 13 bases line up with TRBD2. The V and J ends lost 3 bases and 0 bases, in that order; junction bases with no gene match: 7. This CDR3 contains 18 residues. Germline V lookup: CDR1 SGHNT, CDR2 YYREEE (reference sequence). Written as DNA, the CDR3 is TGTGCCAGCAGCTGGGGACTAGCGGGACAAACTAGCACAGATACGCAGTATTTT. It specifies CASSWGLAGQTSTDTQYF. The whole variable domain, remainder taken from reference TRBV5-4 and TRBJ2-3, is ETGVTQSPTHLIKTRGQQVTLRCSSQSGHNTVSWYQQALGQGPQFIFQYYREEENGRGNFPPRFSGLQFPNYSSELNVNALELDDSALYLCASSWGLAGQTSTDTQYFGPGTRLTVL.

As concerns this clone: Other nucleotide sequences from this sample produce the same CDR3. The chain combines TRBV27 with TRBJ2-7, with D perhaps assigned TRBD1 or TRBD2 (5 bases each). Germline loops: CDR1 MNHEY, CDR2 SMNVEV (reference sequence). V lost 5 bases and J lost 1, with 12 bases in between. The CDR3 runs 14 residues. The CDR3 sequence is CASSIGGGSYEQYF. As DNA, the CDR3 is TGTGCCAGCAGTATCGGTGGGGGATCCTACGAGCAGTACTTC.

This rearrangement joins TRBV7-9 to TRBJ1-1; D is undetermined. V was clipped by 0 bases and J by 3 bases, with 5 bases between them. The CDR3 is made up of 13 amino acids. From germline, CDR1 is SEHNR and CDR2 FQNEAQ (reference sequence). The CDR3 protein is CASSLASDTEAFF. In DNA, the CDR3 is TGTGCCAGCAGCTTAGCTTCGGACACTGAAGCTTTCTTT.

The sample holds one count of this clone. The chain links TRBV14 to TRBJ2-1; TRBD2 agrees at 7 bases. This CDR3 spans 18 amino acids. V was pared by 4 bases and J by 0 bases, with 12 bases of the junction left unmatched. CDR1 SGHDN and CDR2 FVKESK come from the germline V gene. CDR3 nucleotides: TGTGCCAGCAGCCCCGACCATCGGGGGGAGAGCTCCTACAATGAGCAGTTCTTC. This encodes CASSPDHRGESSYNEQFF.

The chain carries TRBV6-6 and TRBJ2-7; 7 nucleotides align to TRBD1. Trimming removed 4 bases from V and 3 bases from J; junction bases left unmatched: 12. The CDR3 length is 16 residues. Germline lookup yields CDR1 MNHNY and CDR2 SVGAGI (reference sequence). The chain's CDR3 is CASSCDDREDGYEQYF. The CDR3, as DNA: TGTGCCAGCAGTTGCGACGACAGGGAAGATGGCTACGAGCAGTACTTC.

J is TRBJ2-2 and V is TRBV4-3; no clear D gene. Per germline, CDR1 LGHNA and CDR2 YSLEER. V was clipped by 2 bases and J by 8 bases, with 9 bases between them. The CDR3 is 13 residues long. As DNA, the CDR3 is TGCGCCAGCAGCCAATACTTATTGGGGGAGCTGTTTTTT. This translates into CASSQYLLGELFF.

The V call is TRBV27, the J call TRBJ2-7, with no clear D. The CDR3 totals 15 residues. Looked up from germline, CDR1 is MNHEY and CDR2 is SMNVEV (reference sequence). V dropped 2 bases and J dropped 0 bases, with 11 bases sitting between them. The DNA of the CDR3 is TGTGCCAGCAGTTTACTCCACCCGCGCTCCTACGAGCAGTACTTC. Protein product: CASSLLHPRSYEQYF.

This chain uses TRBV28 with TRBJ2-6; D is undetermined. The germline gives CDR1 MDHEN, CDR2 SYDVKM. V shed 5 bases and J shed 0 bases, with 11 bases lying between them. The CDR3 extends over 16 amino acids. The CDR3 nucleotides read TGTGCCAGCAGTCCACTTCCGAGCTCTGGGGCCAACGTCCTGACTTTC. It encodes CASSPLPSSGANVLTF.

Of note for this clone: Distinct nucleotide sequences in the sample also encode this CDR3. The CDR3 nucleotides read TGTGCCAGCAGCTTGGGGTCGGGGGAGACCCAGTACTTC. Its translation is CASSLGSGETQYF. The chain links TRBV5-8 to TRBJ2-5; D might be TRBD2 (5 bases). Trimming took off 0 bases at V and 5 bases at J, with 8 bases between the two ends. The CDR3 sequence is 13 residues long. Germline values: CDR1 SGHTS, CDR2 YDEGEE.

This CDR3 is CASSYWGGEKDEQYF. The CDR3 nucleotides read TGTGCCAGCAGTTACTGGGGGGGGGAGAAAGACGAGCAGTACTTC. The rearrangement joins TRBV6-6 to TRBJ2-7; 7 bases align to TRBD2. With V trimmed by 1 base and J by 5 bases, 8 bases remained unmatched. Germline V lookup: CDR1 MNHNY, CDR2 SVGAGI (reference sequence). This CDR3 comprises 15 residues.

V gene TRBV4-1 combines with J gene TRBJ2-2, with no clear D. The CDR3 consists of 16 residues. Germline V gives CDR1 MGHRA, CDR2 YSYEKL. The V and J ends lost 1 base and 5 bases respectively, with 14 bases between them. In nucleotides, the CDR3 is TGCGCCAGCAGCCAAGGGTCCGGCCGGAGAACCGGGGAGCTGTTTTTT. This codes for CASSQGSGRRTGELFF.

The genes are TRBV2 and TRBJ1-2; the D is unclear. The CDR3 extends over 13 amino acids. V was clipped by 2 bases and J by 3 bases, with 7 bases between them. Germline-derived CDR1 and CDR2 are SNHLY and FYNNEI. CDR3 nucleotides: TGTGCCAGCAGTGAAACCCCCGACTATGGCTACACCTTC. This codes for CASSETPDYGYTF.

The rearrangement links TRBV28 to TRBJ1-2; D perhaps matches TRBD1 (5 bases). V lost 3 bases and J lost 8, with 13 bases in between. The CDR3 covers 13 residues. Germline lookup yields CDR1 MDHEN and CDR2 SYDVKM. As DNA, the CDR3 is TGTGCCAGCAGTTTCGATCAGGGTGGGGGCTACACCTTC. Translation: CASSFDQGGGYTF.

The CDR3 bases are TGCAGCGTTGAAGATAAGGGGGCGTGGGGCACCGGGGAGCTGTTTTTT. It is translated as CSVEDKGAWGTGELFF. This chain connects TRBV29-1 to TRBJ2-2, with 7 bases fitting TRBD1. Germline V lookup: CDR1 SQVTM, CDR2 ANQGSEA. With V trimmed by 0 bases and J by 4 bases, 8 bases remained unmatched. CDR3 length: 16 amino acids.

The V and J genes are TRBV4-1 and TRBJ1-1; 9 bases map to TRBD1. The CDR3 totals 15 residues. The junction had 8 bases not matched to a gene; V was cut back by 5 bases and J by 4 bases. Per the germline V gene, CDR1 is MGHRA and CDR2 is YSYEKL. Written as DNA, the CDR3 is TGCGCCAGCAGCTACAGTACAGGGGGCGGCACTGAAGCTTTCTTT. Amino acid sequence: CASSYSTGGGTEAFF.

The genes are TRBV28 and TRBJ2-5; 7 bases agree with TRBD2. The germline CDR1 and CDR2 sequences are MDHEN and SYDVKM. V lost 1 base, J lost 1 base, and 3 bases stayed unmatched. The CDR3 extends over 15 amino acids. The CDR3 nucleotides read TGTGCCAGCAGTTTATTGGAGCGGGGCCAAGAGACCCAGTACTTC. This translates into CASSLLERGQETQYF.

J is TRBJ2-2 and V is TRBV27; TRBD2 might be the D (7 bases). This CDR3 spans 15 amino acids. The germline V gene has CDR1 MNHEY and CDR2 SMNVEV (reference sequence). The V end was cut by 9 bases, the J end by 2 bases, with 16 bases between. CDR3 region: CASAGAAENTGELFF. The CDR3 DNA reads as TGTGCCAGTGCGGGGGCAGCCGAAAACACCGGGGAGCTGTTTTTT.